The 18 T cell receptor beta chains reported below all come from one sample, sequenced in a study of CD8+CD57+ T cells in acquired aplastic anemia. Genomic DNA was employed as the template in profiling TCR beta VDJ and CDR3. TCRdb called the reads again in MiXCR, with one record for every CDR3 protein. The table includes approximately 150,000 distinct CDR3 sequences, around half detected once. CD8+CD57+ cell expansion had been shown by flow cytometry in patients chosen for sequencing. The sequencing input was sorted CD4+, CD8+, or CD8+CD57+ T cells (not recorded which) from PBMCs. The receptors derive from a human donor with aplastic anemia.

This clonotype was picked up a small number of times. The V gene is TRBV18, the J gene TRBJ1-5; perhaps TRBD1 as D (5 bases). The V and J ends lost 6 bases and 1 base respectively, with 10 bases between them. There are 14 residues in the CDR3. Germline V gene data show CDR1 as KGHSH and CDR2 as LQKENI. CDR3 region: CASSRDGSNQPQHF. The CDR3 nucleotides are TGTGCCAGCTCTCGGGACGGCAGCAATCAGCCCCAGCATTTT.

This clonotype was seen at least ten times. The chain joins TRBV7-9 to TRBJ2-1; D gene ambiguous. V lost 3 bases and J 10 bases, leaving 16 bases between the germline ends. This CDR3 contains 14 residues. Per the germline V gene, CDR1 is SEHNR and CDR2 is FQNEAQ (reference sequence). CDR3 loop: CASSFPGSPQEQFF. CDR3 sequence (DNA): TGTGCCAGCAGCTTCCCCGGGTCCCCCCAGGAGCAGTTCTTC.

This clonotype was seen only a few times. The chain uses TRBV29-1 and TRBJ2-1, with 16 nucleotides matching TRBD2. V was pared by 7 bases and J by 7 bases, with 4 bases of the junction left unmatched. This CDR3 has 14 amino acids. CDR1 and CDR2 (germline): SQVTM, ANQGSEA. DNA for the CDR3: TGCAGCGCACCGGGACTAGCGGGGGGGAATGAGCAGTTCTTC. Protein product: CSAPGLAGGNEQFF.

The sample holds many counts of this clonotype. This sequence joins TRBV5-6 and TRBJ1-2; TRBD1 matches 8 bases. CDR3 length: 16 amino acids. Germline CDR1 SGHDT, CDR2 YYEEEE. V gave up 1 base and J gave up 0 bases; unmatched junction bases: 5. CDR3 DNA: TGTGCCAGCAGCTTGTCCTGGACAGGGACTAACTATGGCTACACCTTC. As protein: CASSLSWTGTNYGYTF.

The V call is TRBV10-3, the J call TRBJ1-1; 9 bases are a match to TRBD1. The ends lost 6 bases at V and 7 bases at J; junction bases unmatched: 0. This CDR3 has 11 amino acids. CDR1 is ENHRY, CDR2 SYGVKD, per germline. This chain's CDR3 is CAIRGQGEAFF. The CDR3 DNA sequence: TGTGCCATCAGGGGACAGGGTGAAGCTTTCTTT.

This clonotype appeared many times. For the CDR3, the DNA is TGTGCTAGTGGCCTACTAGACGAGCAGTACTTC. It yields the protein CASGLLDEQYF. The chain has TRBV12-5 and TRBJ2-7; possibly TRBD2 for D (5 bases). V gave up 6 bases and J gave up 5 bases, with 8 bases separating them. The V gene's germline CDR1 is LGHNT and CDR2 FRNRAP. The CDR3 is made up of 11 amino acids. Combining the CDR3 with reference TRBV12-5 and TRBJ2-7 gives the whole variable domain DARVTQTPRHKVTEMGQEVTMRCQPILGHNTVFWYRQTMMQGLELLAYFRNRAPLDDSGMPKDRFSAEMPDATLATLKIQPSEPRDSAVYFCASGLLDEQYFGPGTRLTVT.

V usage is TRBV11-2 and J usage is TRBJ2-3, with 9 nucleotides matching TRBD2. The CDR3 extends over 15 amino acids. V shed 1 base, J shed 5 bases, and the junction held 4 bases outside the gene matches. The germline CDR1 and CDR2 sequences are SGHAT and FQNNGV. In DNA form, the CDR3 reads TGTGCCAGCAGCTTAGGGTTGACTAGCGGAGATACGCAGTATTTT. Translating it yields CASSLGLTSGDTQYF.

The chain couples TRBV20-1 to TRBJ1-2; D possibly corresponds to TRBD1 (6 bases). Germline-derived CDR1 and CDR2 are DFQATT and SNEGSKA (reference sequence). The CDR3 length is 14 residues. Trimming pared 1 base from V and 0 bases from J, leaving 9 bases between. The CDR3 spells CSARADSSNYGYTF. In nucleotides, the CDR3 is TGCAGTGCTAGAGCGGACAGCTCTAACTATGGCTACACCTTC.

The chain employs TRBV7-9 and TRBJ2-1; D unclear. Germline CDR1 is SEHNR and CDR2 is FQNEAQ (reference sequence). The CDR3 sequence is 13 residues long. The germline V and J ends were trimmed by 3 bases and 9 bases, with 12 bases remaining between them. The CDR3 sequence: CASSFDPPTEQFF. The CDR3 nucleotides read TGTGCCAGCAGCTTCGATCCACCCACTGAGCAGTTCTTC.

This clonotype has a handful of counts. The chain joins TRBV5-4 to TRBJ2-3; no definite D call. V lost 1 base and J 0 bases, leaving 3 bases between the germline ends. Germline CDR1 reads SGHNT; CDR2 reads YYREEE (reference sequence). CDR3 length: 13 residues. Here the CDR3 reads CASSLPSTDTQYF. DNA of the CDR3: TGTGCCAGCAGCTTGCCTAGCACAGATACGCAGTATTTT.

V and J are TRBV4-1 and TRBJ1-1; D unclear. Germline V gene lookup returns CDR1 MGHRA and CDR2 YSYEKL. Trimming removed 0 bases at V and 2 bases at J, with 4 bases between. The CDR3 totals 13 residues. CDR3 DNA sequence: TGCGCCAGCAGCCAAGATCGAAACACTGAAGCTTTCTTT. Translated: CASSQDRNTEAFF.

The CDR3, as DNA: TGCAGTGCTAGACAGGGCGGAGAAAAACTGTTTTTT. Its translation is CSARQGGEKLFF. The chain joins TRBV20-1 to TRBJ1-4, with a weak D call TRBD1 (5 bases). V was pared by 2 bases and J by 8 bases, with 9 bases between. The germline V gene encodes CDR1 DFQATT and CDR2 SNEGSKA (reference sequence). The CDR3 has 12 residues.

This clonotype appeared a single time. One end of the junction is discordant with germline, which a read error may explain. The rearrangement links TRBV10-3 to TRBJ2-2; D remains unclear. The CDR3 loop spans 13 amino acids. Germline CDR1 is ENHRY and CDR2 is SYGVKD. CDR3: CAIMVRNAGELFF. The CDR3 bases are TGTGCCATCATGGTACGGAACGCCGGGGAGCTGTTTTTT.

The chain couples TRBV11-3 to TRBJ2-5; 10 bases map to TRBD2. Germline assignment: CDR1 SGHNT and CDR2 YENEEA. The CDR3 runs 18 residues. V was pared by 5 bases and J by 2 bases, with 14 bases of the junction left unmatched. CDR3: CASSKQYPSGSHQETQYF. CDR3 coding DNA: TGTGCCAGCAGCAAACAATATCCTAGCGGGAGTCATCAAGAGACCCAGTACTTC.

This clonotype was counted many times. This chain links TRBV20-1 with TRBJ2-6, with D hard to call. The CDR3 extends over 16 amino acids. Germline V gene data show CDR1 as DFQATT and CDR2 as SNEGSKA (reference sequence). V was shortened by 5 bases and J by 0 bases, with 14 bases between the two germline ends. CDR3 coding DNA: TGCAGTGCTCCCCGCCGGACGGCCTCTGGGGCCAACGTCCTGACTTTC. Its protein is CSAPRRTASGANVLTF.

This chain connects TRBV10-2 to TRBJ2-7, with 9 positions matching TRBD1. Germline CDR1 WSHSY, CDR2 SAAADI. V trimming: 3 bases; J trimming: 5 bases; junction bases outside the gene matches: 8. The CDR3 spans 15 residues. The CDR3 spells CASSDPRDRENEQYF. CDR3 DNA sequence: TGCGCCAGCAGTGACCCACGGGACAGGGAAAACGAGCAGTACTTC.

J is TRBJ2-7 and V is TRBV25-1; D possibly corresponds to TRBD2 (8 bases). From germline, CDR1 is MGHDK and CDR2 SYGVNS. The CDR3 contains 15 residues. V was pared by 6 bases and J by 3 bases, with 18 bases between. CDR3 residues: CASSQGVAGIYEQYF. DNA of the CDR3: TGTGCCAGCAGCCAGGGGGTAGCGGGAATCTACGAGCAGTACTTC.

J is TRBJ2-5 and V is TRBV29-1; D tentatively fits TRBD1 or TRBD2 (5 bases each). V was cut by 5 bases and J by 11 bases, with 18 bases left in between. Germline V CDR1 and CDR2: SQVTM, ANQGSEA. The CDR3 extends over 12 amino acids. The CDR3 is CSVTRDEGQQYF. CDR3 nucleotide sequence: TGCAGCGTTACCCGGGACGAAGGTCAGCAGTACTTC.